Below are 7 T cell receptor beta chains sequenced from a single sample in a study of tumor and adjacent non-tumor tissue in lung cancer. RNA was extracted from bulk tissue without any cell sorting. Distant lung tissue was collected more than 3 cm away from the tumor edge. The library came from three nested PCR rounds adapted from ARM-PCR protocols. One entry per CDR3 protein, called by TCRdb with MiXCR from the multiplex PCR reads. The table records approximately 80,000 distinct CDR3 sequences, about four fifths of them present only once. Source material: distant non-tumor lung tissue. Source of these receptors: a man aged 55 to 70 with non-small cell lung cancer.

V gene TRBV12-3 or TRBV12-4 combines with J gene TRBJ1-2; no clear D. This CDR3 is built from 16 residues. V was clipped by 8 bases and J by 6 bases, with 25 bases between them. The CDR3 sequence is CASLPLRTLGSDGYTF. The CDR3 DNA is TGTGCCAGCTTGCCACTTCGGACCCTGGGAAGCGATGGCTACACCTTC.

There are a few counts of this clonotype. The chain couples TRBV7-6 to TRBJ2-1; unclear D gene. Trimming left V 5 bases short and J 4 bases short, with 9 bases between. This CDR3 is built from 13 residues. Germline lookup yields CDR1 SGHVS and CDR2 FNYEAQ. DNA for the CDR3: TGTGCCAGCAGCCCCAATACTTACAATGAGCAGTTCTTC. It codes for CASSPNTYNEQFF.

Of note for this clonotype: A read error may account for a junction end that differs from germline. V is TRBV5-6 and J is TRBJ1-1; D is ambiguous. Germline loops: CDR1 SGHDT, CDR2 YYEEEE. The CDR3 length is 14 residues. The CDR3 region is CASSLVQLKTEAFF. CDR3 coding DNA: TGTGCCAGCAGCTTGGTACAGCTGAAAACTGAAGCTTTCTTT.

The chain joins TRBV11-2 to TRBJ2-1, with D possibly being TRBD2 (5 bases). V lost 5 bases and J lost 6, with 14 bases in between. Germline loops: CDR1 SGHAT, CDR2 FQNNGV. CDR3 length equals 14 residues. The CDR3 region has the DNA TGTGCCAGCAGCAGGGTAGGAGGCTGCAATGAGCAGTTCTTC. Translating it yields CASSRVGGCNEQFF.

This chain uses TRBV20-1 with TRBJ1-5; a possible D gene is TRBD1 (5 bases). With 5 bases removed from V and 11 bases from J, the gap between germline ends came to 22 bases. The germline V gene encodes CDR1 DFQATT and CDR2 SNEGSKA (reference sequence). The CDR3 runs 14 residues. The CDR3 loop reads CSALTDDLTMAQHF. In nucleotides, the CDR3 is TGCAGTGCTCTGACAGACGATTTGACAATGGCCCAGCATTTT.

With respect to this clonotype: With a much larger clone just one base away, this may be a read error. V is TRBV4-2 and J is TRBJ2-1, with 9 bases identical to TRBD2. Germline CDR1 is LGHNA and CDR2 is YNFKEQ. V shed 5 bases, J shed 4 bases, and the junction held 9 bases outside the gene matches. CDR3 size: 16 residues. CDR3 in DNA: TGTGCCAGCAGCAAAGGACTAGCGCGGGGTTACAATGAGCAGTTCTTC. It specifies CASSKGLARGYNEQFF.

To note about this clonotype: The junction does not match germline at one end; this may be a read error. The chain links TRBV12-3 or TRBV12-4 to TRBJ1-1; 9 bases line up with TRBD1. This CDR3 has 17 amino acids. In DNA form, the CDR3 reads TGTGCCAGCAGCCCAAGGGGACAGGGAGTTTCGAACACTGACGCTTTCTTT. Its translation: CASSPRGQGVSNTDAFF.